Below are 15 T cell receptor beta chains sequenced from a single sample in a study of regulatory T cells in long-lasting Graves disease. Relying on iRepertoire HTBI primers and Arm-PCR of CDR3 regions, the team built TCR beta libraries. MiXCR was run by TCRdb on the multiplex PCR reads, yielding one entry per CDR3 protein. The sample shows approximately 440,000 distinct CDR3 sequences, 15% to 20% of them seen only once. Time point specified: newly diagnosed GD, antithyroid drugs for less than 3 months. Extracted RNA from PBMCs served as the source of the TCR library. Separately, the same data were catalogued under a study of T cells in Graves' hyperthyroidism and ophthalmopathy.

Sequenced material: peripheral blood mononuclear cells (PBMCs), taken at new diagnosis, from a patient treated with antithyroid drugs. These receptors were obtained from a man aged 35-49 years with Graves disease.

This clonotype was picked up many times. The chain couples TRBV5-8 to TRBJ1-2; TRBD1 is a possible D gene (5 bases). Germline CDR1 is SGHTS and CDR2 is YDEGEE. The length of the CDR3 is 13 residues. V gave up 0 bases and J gave up 4 bases, with 7 bases separating them. DNA for the CDR3: TGTGCCAGCAGCTTGGGTGGGACCTATGGCTACACCTTC. Its translation: CASSLGGTYGYTF. Full variable domain (remainder filled in from reference TRBV5-8 and TRBJ1-2): EAGVTQSPTHLIKTRGQQATLRCSPISGHTSVYWYQQALGLGLQFLLWYDEGEERNRGNFPPRFSGRQFPNYSSELNVNALELEDSALYLCASSLGGTYGYTFGSGTRLTVV.

The chain employs TRBV5-6 and TRBJ1-3, with no clear D. Germline CDR1 is SGHDT and CDR2 is YYEEEE. With 4 bases removed from V and 3 bases from J, the gap between germline ends came to 8 bases. The CDR3 runs 13 residues. CDR3 in amino acids: CASSPQSGNTIYF. The CDR3 nucleotides read TGTGCCAGCAGCCCCCAAAGTGGAAACACCATATATTTT.

The genes are TRBV7-8 and TRBJ1-6, with D perhaps matching TRBD1 (6 bases). CDR3 length equals 18 residues. Germline CDR1 is SGHVS and CDR2 is FQNEAQ. Trimming stripped 3 bases from V and 3 bases from J, with 18 bases between. CDR3 bases: TGTGCCAGCAGCTTCGATTTTACCGGGACAATCTATAATTCACCCCTCCACTTT. Translation gives CASSFDFTGTIYNSPLHF.

This clonotype was seen at least ten times. This chain links TRBV6-1 with TRBJ2-1, with TRBD2 matching 8 bases. CDR3 length: 14 amino acids. Germline CDR1 reads MNHNS; CDR2 reads SASEGT. V trimming: 11 bases; J trimming: 0 bases; junction bases outside the gene matches: 6. CDR3 nucleotide sequence: TGTGCCGGGTCGAGCGGGAGCTCCTACAATGAGCAGTTCTTC. This translates into CAGSSGSSYNEQFF.

In this sample, this clonotype turned up many times. The chain combines TRBV2 with TRBJ2-7; a possible D gene is TRBD1 (5 bases). This CDR3 is built from 14 residues. Germline CDR1 SNHLY, CDR2 FYNNEI. Trimming removed 4 bases at V and 7 bases at J, with 17 bases between. The CDR3 loop is CASSVGQGAEEQYF. In DNA form, the CDR3 reads TGTGCCAGCAGTGTGGGGCAGGGCGCGGAAGAGCAGTACTTC.

This clonotype was recorded at least ten times. The V call is TRBV12-3 or TRBV12-4, the J call TRBJ2-1, with a possible D match to TRBD2 (6 bases). CDR3 length equals 15 residues. Deletions cut 8 bases from V and 0 bases from J, with 14 bases between. CDR3 sequence: CASLMGGRSYNEQFF. The CDR3 DNA is TGTGCCAGCCTCATGGGAGGCCGCTCCTACAATGAGCAGTTCTTC.

The chain recombines TRBV24-1 with TRBJ2-2; 11 bases fit TRBD1. Trimming cost V 7 bases and J 4 bases; bases outside gene matches: 10. The CDR3 is made up of 17 amino acids. From germline, CDR1 is KGHDR and CDR2 SFDVKD. CDR3 in amino acids: CATSRDRGAIGTGELFF. In nucleotides, the CDR3 is TGTGCCACCAGCCGGGACAGGGGGGCGATAGGCACCGGGGAGCTGTTTTTT.

Worth noting for this clonotype: A read error may explain this, as a much larger clone is one base away. The V and J genes are TRBV6-1 and TRBJ2-5; 13 nucleotides agree with TRBD2. Germline CDR1 and CDR2: MNHNS and SASEGT. The CDR3 is made up of 16 amino acids. V shed 5 bases, J shed 2 bases, and the junction held 5 bases outside the gene matches. CDR3 protein: CASSPLAGGVQETQYF. The CDR3 DNA reads as TGTGCCAGCAGTCCACTAGCGGGAGGGGTACAAGAGACCCAGTACTTC.

This clonotype showed up many times. V is TRBV7-9 and J is TRBJ2-1, with 10 bases lining up with TRBD2. Germline V gene data show CDR1 as SEHNR and CDR2 as FQNEAQ (reference sequence). The CDR3 extends over 16 amino acids. V trimming: 2 bases; J trimming: 7 bases; junction bases outside the gene matches: 8. The CDR3 here is CASSLSLAGLGNEQFF. CDR3 nucleotides: TGTGCCAGCAGCTTATCACTAGCGGGGCTAGGGAATGAGCAGTTCTTC.

This clonotype was seen at least ten times. This chain connects TRBV24-1 to TRBJ2-1, with 13 bases identical to TRBD2. V shed 3 bases and J 0 bases; nucleotides not matched to a gene: 10. The CDR3 contains 20 residues. Germline V gene sequence: CDR1 KGHDR, CDR2 SFDVKD. The CDR3 here is CATSDPSGTSGKSSYNEQFF. As DNA, the CDR3 is TGTGCCACCAGTGATCCGTCCGGGACTAGCGGGAAGAGCTCCTACAATGAGCAGTTCTTC.

This clonotype came up a few times. V gene TRBV7-9 combines with J gene TRBJ1-5, with 8 bases that match TRBD1. Losses at the gene ends were 8 bases for V and 7 bases for J; bases not matched to a gene: 13. Germline lookup yields CDR1 SEHNR and CDR2 FQNEAQ (reference sequence). This CDR3 has 15 amino acids. In DNA form, the CDR3 reads TGTGCCAGCTGCTCGACGGGACAGGCAAACCAGCCCCAGCATTTT. Its protein is CASCSTGQANQPQHF. The full variable domain, rest sourced from reference TRBV7-9 and TRBJ1-5, is DTGVSQNPRHKITKRGQNVTFRCDPISEHNRLYWYRQTLGQGPEFLTYFQNEAQLEKSRLLSDRFSAERPKGSFSTLEIQRTEQGDSAMYLCASCSTGQANQPQHFGDGTRLSIL.

This clonotype was observed a handful of times. The chain has TRBV6-5 and TRBJ2-1; 9 bases line up with TRBD2. Germline V gene lookup returns CDR1 MNHEY and CDR2 SVGAGI. Losses at the gene ends were 2 bases for V and 6 bases for J; bases not matched to a gene: 11. The length of the CDR3 is 17 residues. The CDR3 DNA follows: TGTGCCAGCAGTTACCCAGGACCGGGACTAGCTCTCAATGAGCAGTTCTTC. Its protein product is CASSYPGPGLALNEQFF.

This clonotype was picked up many times. This chain joins TRBV5-1 and TRBJ2-7; D unclear. This CDR3 contains 12 residues. The germline V gene has CDR1 SGHRS and CDR2 YFSETQ. Between the trimmed V and J ends, which lost 0 bases and 7 bases, there was a span of 8 bases. The CDR3 loop reads CASSLDGMEQYF. CDR3 nucleotide sequence: TGCGCCAGCAGCTTGGATGGGATGGAGCAGTACTTC.

The rearrangement joins TRBV27 to TRBJ1-4; D is unresolved. Trimming took off 5 bases at V and 4 bases at J, with 14 bases between the two ends. This CDR3 contains 15 residues. Germline values: CDR1 MNHEY, CDR2 SMNVEV (reference sequence). Here the CDR3 DNA reads TGTGCCAGCAGTATGGACCCCCATTTTAATGAAAAACTGTTTTTT. Translating gives CASSMDPHFNEKLFF.

This clonotype was observed at least ten times. The chain carries TRBV3-1 and TRBJ2-7; 12 nucleotides agree with TRBD1. The J segment lost 3 bases and the V segment lost 3 bases, leaving 9 bases of the junction unmatched. The CDR3 covers 17 residues. From germline, CDR1 is LGHDT and CDR2 YNNKEL (reference sequence). In DNA form, the CDR3 reads TGTGCCAGCAGCCAGGGGACAGGGGGCTCGTTAGGCTACGAGCAGTACTTC. Protein: CASSQGTGGSLGYEQYF.